These T cell receptor beta chains were read from a single sample in a study of blood T cell repertoires in COVID-19. Produced via immunoSEQ multiplex PCR; TCRdb's table is partial and in-frame only. The sample has fewer than 250,000 clones, around nine tenths seen once; the top ten hold approximately 2.6%. Sequenced sample: peripheral blood. These receptors were obtained from a woman aged 55 to 70 with acute or convalescent COVID-19. Both conserved end residues are part of each CDR3. The D gene is left open where the match is weak. A clone size is listed for some rows: how often the clone was seen (once, few, many), or a class if it is expanded.

cdr3_aa,cdr3_nt,d_call,v_call,clone_size,j_call
CAWSHEANQPQHF,TGTGCCTGGAGTCATGAGGCCAATCAGCCCCAGCATTTT,NA,TRBV30,few,TRBJ1-5
CASIPTRDRILGYTF,TGTGCCAGCATCCCAACGCGGGACAGGATTCTAGGCTACACCTTC,TRBD1,TRBV6-5,NA,TRBJ1-2
CASSRAGAYEQYF,TGTGCCAGCAGTAGGGCAGGGGCCTACGAGCAGTACTTC,NA,TRBV25-1,NA,TRBJ2-7
CASSPDRVVRVNEKLFF,TGTGCCAGCTCACCGGACAGGGTTGTGAGGGTTAATGAAAAACTGTTTTTT,TRBD1,TRBV18,NA,TRBJ1-4
CASSSSGGGNEQFF,TGTGCCAGCAGCTCATCGGGAGGGGGGAATGAGCAGTTCTTC,TRBD2,TRBV6-5,NA,TRBJ2-1
CASSPPGVARTEAFF,TGTGCCAGCAGCCCACCCGGGGTTGCGCGCACTGAAGCTTTCTTT,NA,TRBV11-2,few,TRBJ1-1
CASSDTGGTQETQYF,TGTGCCAGCAGCGACACGGGGGGAACACAAGAGACCCAGTACTTC,TRBD2,TRBV5-6,NA,TRBJ2-5
CASSVDPQGGAFF,TGTGCCAGCAGCGTAGACCCCCAGGGGGGAGCTTTCTTT,TRBD1,TRBV9,NA,TRBJ1-1
CASRRQDSMNTEAFF,TGCGCCAGCAGAAGACAGGATAGCATGAACACTGAAGCTTTCTTT,NA,TRBV5-1,NA,TRBJ1-1
CASSFPGTYEQYF,TGTGCCAGCAGCTTCCCAGGGACCTACGAGCAGTACTTC,NA,TRBV5-5,NA,TRBJ2-7
CASSGMERGGIYGYTF,TGTGCCAGCAGCGGAATGGAGCGAGGGGGTATCTATGGCTACACCTTC,NA,TRBV9,NA,TRBJ1-2
CASLVSGRGSNEQYF,TGTGCCAGCCTCGTTAGCGGGAGAGGTAGTAACGAGCAGTACTTC,TRBD2,TRBV28,NA,TRBJ2-7
CASTPGAYSNQPQHF,TGTGCCAGTACACCAGGGGCATATAGCAATCAGCCCCAGCATTTT,NA,TRBV19,once,TRBJ1-5
CASSFSGYTEAFF,TGCGCCAGCAGCTTCTCGGGGTACACTGAAGCTTTCTTT,NA,TRBV5-1,NA,TRBJ1-1
CASSSVSGGNEKLFF,TGTGCCAGTAGTTCTGTATCAGGGGGCAACGAAAAACTGTTTTTT,TRBD1,TRBV19,NA,TRBJ1-4